This TCR beta chain stems from a study of human T cells and chemical hapten exposure. Across the whole study: Scalp application of diphenylcyclopropenone was performed weekly in patients across the entire roughly 23-week study. Variation in per-sample TCR yields came mainly from small pooled library volume differences. Study findings and constraints: A positive correlation with patch test score was found for PT1 expanded TCR counts.

Time point here: pre-sensitization, week 0. Treatment described: therapeutic diphenylcyclopropenone sensitization with weekly scalp DPC. This CDR3 comprises 13 residues. Germline V gives CDR1 SGHVS, CDR2 FNYEAQ. The V and J ends lost 3 bases and 9 bases respectively, with 12 bases between them. This clonotype was found a few times. Its cognate antigen is unknown. Library construction involved attaching unique molecular identifiers to individual cDNA molecules, which allowed quantitative, reproducible TCR counting. Each CDR3 protein is one row after TCRdb ran MiXCR on the RACE reads. The profile shows over 85,000 distinct CDR3 sequences, less than 14% of them singletons.

The sequences come from whole blood, collected in connection with sensitization to the hapten diphenylcyclopropenone (DPC). This clonotype was sampled from a woman aged 55-70 years with alopecia areata. Some clones in this sample may be carry-over from other donors' samples. J is TRBJ2-1 and V is TRBV7-6; no clear D gene. The CDR3 DNA follows: TGTGCCAGCAGCTTCTCTCTAACAAGTGAGCAGTTCTTC. It codes for CASSFSLTSEQFF.